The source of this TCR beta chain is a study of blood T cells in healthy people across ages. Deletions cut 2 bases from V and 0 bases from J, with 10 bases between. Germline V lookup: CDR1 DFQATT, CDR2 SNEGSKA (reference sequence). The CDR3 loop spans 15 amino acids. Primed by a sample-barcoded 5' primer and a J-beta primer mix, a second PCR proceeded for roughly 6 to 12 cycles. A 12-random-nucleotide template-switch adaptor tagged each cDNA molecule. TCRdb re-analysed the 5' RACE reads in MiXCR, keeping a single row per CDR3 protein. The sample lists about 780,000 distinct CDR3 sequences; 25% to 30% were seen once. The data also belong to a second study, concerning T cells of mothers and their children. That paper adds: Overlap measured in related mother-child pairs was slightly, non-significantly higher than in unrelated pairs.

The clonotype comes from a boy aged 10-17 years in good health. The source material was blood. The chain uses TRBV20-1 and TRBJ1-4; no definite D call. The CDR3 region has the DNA TGCAGTGCTAGATCCCTCGCGCCAACTAATGAAAAACTGTTTTTT. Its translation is CSARSLAPTNEKLFF.